This T cell receptor (beta chain) was documented in a study of blood T cells in healthy people across ages. Study-wide points: It was found that TCR beta diversity correlated strongly with the percentage of naive T cells. Compared with aged donors, long-lived donors showed fewer expanded clones, suggesting selection.

Every sample yielded at least 6.5 million isolated PBMCs. Sample-barcoded 5' priming and a J-beta primer mix drove a second PCR of roughly 7 to 11 cycles. Each CDR3 protein is one row after TCRdb ran MiXCR on the 5' RACE reads. The table records over a million distinct CDR3 sequences, 40% to 50% of them present only once. A remark on this clonotype: The antigen is not known.

V was trimmed by 4 bases and J by 6 bases, leaving 9 bases between them. The CDR3 has 13 amino acids. The TCR comes from an older woman in good health. The sequenced material came from blood. The genes are TRBV12-3 or TRBV12-4 and TRBJ2-2, with D tentatively TRBD1 (5 bases). The CDR3 loop is CASSSRQSGELFF. The CDR3 coding sequence is TGTGCCAGCAGTTCCCGACAGTCCGGGGAGCTGTTTTTT.